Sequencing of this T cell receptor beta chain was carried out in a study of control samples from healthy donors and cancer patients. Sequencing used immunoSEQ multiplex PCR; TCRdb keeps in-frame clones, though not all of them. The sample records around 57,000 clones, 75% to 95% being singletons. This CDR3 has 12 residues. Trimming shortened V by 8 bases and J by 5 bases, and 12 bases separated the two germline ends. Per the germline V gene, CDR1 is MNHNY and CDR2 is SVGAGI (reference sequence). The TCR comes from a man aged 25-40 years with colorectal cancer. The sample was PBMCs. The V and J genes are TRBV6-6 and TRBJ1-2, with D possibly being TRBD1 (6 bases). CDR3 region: CASEDSAYGYTF. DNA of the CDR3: TGTGCCAGCGAGGACAGCGCGTATGGCTACACCTTC.